The clone carrying this T cell receptor (beta chain) was detected ten times or more. The CDR3 runs 13 residues. V lost 0 bases, J lost 5 bases, and 8 bases lay in between. The germline gives CDR1 ENHRY, CDR2 SYGVKD. The data are from a study of T cells after yellow fever vaccination. TCRdb ran MiXCR on the 5' RACE reads and lists one entry per CDR3 protein. Seen here are a few hundred thousand distinct CDR3 sequences, around 3.5% observed once, and the top ten hold 15% to 20%. V usage is TRBV10-3 and J usage is TRBJ2-7; the D is unclear. The specimen was PBMCs, collected 15 days after the yellow fever booster vaccination. This receptor was obtained from a man between 18 and 35 years old who received the YFV17D yellow fever vaccine. The CDR3 spells CAISESGLNEQYV. DNA for the CDR3: TGTGCCATCAGTGAGTCCGGCCTTAACGAGCAGTACGTC.